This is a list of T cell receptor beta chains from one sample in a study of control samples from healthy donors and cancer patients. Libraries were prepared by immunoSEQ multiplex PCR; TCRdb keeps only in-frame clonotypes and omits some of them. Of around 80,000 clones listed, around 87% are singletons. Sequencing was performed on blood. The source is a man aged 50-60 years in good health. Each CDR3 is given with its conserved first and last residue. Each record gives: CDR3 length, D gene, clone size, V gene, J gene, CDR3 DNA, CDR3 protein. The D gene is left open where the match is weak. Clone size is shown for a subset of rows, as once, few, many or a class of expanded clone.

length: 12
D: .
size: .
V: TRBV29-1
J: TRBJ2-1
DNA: TGCAGCGGGGAAGGGGCCTACAATGAGCAGTTCTTC
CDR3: CSGEGAYNEQFF

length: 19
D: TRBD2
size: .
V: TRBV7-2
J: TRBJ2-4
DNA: TGTGCCAGCAGCTTGTGGGGGACTAGCGGGGGTATAGCCAAAAACATTCAGTACTTC
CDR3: CASSLWGTSGGIAKNIQYF

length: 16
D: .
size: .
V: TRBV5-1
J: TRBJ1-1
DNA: TGCGCCAGCAGCTTGAGGGCCCTCATCATGAACACTGAAGCTTTCTTT
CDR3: CASSLRALIMNTEAFF

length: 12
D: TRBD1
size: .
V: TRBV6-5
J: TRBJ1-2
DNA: TGTGCCGTTAGCAACAGGGGGCTAGGCTACACCTTC
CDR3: CAVSNRGLGYTF

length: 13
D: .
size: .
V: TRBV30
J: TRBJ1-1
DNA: TGTGCCTGGAGTGTACTGACACCCACTGAAGCTTTCTTT
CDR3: CAWSVLTPTEAFF

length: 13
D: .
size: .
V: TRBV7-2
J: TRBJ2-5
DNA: TGTGCCAGCAGCGAACAGTTCCAAGAGACCCAGTACTTC
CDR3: CASSEQFQETQYF

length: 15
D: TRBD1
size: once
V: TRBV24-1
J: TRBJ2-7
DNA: TGTGCCACCAGTGGCCCGGGACAGGGGGCTTACGAGCAGTACTTC
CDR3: CATSGPGQGAYEQYF

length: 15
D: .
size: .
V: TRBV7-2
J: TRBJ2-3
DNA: TGTGCCAGCAGCTCCGCCGGGATGGGGGCAGATACGCAGTATTTT
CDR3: CASSSAGMGADTQYF

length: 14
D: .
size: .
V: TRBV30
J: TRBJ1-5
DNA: TGTGCCTGGACCCAGACGACAGGCAATCAGCCCCAGCATTTT
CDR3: CAWTQTTGNQPQHF

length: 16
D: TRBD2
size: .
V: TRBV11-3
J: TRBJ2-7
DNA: TGTGCCAGCAGCTCTCGGACTAGCGGTAGCTCCTACGAGCAGTACTTC
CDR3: CASSSRTSGSSYEQYF

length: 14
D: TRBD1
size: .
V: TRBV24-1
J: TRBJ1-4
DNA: TGTGCCAGCATGAGACAGGGAACTAATGAAAAACTGTTTTTT
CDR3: CASMRQGTNEKLFF

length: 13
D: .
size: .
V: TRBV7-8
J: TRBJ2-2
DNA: TGTGCCAGCAGCCCCGGGCTAACCGGGGAGCTGTTTTTT
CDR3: CASSPGLTGELFF

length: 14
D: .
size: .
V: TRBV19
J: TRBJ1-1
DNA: TGTGCCAGTAGTTCGAATGATGCATGGGGTGAAGCTTTCTTT
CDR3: CASSSNDAWGEAFF

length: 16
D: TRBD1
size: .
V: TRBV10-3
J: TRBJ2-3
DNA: TGTGCCATCAGTTCTTGGGACAGGCCCTTCACAGATACGCAGTATTTT
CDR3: CAISSWDRPFTDTQYF

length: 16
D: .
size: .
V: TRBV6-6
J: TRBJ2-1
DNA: TGTGCCAGCAGTCCGCCCCAGGGCCCGCAGTACAATGAGCAGTTCTTC
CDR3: CASSPPQGPQYNEQFF

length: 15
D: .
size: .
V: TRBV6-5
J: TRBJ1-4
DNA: TGTGCCAGCAGTTACTCGGGGGGATTCGGTGAAAAACTGTTTTTT
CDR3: CASSYSGGFGEKLFF

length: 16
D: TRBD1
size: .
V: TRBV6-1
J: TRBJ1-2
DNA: TGTGCCAGCAGTGATCAGGACAGGGGCCCTGTTGATGGCTACACCTTC
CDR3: CASSDQDRGPVDGYTF

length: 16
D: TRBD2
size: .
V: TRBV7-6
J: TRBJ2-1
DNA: TGTGCCAGCAGCTTAGATGCTAGCGGGAGGGCCGATGAGCAGTTCTTC
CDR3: CASSLDASGRADEQFF

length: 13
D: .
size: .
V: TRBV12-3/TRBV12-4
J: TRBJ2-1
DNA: TGTGCCAGCAGTCCGATACTAGAGGGTGAGCAGTTCTTC
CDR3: CASSPILEGEQFF

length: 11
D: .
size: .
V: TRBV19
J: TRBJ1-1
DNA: TGTGCTTCTCACCAGAACACTGAAGCTTTCTTT
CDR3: CASHQNTEAFF

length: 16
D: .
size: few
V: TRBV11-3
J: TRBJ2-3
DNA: TGTGCCAGCAGCTTAGATCTGATACCCTCAGCGGATACGCAGTATTTT
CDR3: CASSLDLIPSADTQYF

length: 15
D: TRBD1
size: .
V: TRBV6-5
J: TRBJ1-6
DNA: TGTGCCAGCAGTTACCTTCGACAGGGGAATTCACCCCTCCACTTT
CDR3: CASSYLRQGNSPLHF

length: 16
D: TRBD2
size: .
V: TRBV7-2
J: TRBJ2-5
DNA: TGTGCCAGCAGCTTAGTTACAAGCGGGAGGCAAGAGACCCAGTACTTC
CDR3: CASSLVTSGRQETQYF

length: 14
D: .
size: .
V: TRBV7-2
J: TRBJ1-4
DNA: TGTGCCAGCAGCCCTCGGGGCCCTGGGGAAAAACTGTTTTTT
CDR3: CASSPRGPGEKLFF

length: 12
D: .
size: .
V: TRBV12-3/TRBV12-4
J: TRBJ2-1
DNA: TGTGCCAGCAACTCCGACCTCAATGAGCAGTTCTTC
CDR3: CASNSDLNEQFF

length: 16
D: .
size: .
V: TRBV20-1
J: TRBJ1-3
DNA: TGCAGTGCTAGTTTGCGGAGGTCCGGGGGTGGAAACACCATATATTTT
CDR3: CSASLRRSGGGNTIYF